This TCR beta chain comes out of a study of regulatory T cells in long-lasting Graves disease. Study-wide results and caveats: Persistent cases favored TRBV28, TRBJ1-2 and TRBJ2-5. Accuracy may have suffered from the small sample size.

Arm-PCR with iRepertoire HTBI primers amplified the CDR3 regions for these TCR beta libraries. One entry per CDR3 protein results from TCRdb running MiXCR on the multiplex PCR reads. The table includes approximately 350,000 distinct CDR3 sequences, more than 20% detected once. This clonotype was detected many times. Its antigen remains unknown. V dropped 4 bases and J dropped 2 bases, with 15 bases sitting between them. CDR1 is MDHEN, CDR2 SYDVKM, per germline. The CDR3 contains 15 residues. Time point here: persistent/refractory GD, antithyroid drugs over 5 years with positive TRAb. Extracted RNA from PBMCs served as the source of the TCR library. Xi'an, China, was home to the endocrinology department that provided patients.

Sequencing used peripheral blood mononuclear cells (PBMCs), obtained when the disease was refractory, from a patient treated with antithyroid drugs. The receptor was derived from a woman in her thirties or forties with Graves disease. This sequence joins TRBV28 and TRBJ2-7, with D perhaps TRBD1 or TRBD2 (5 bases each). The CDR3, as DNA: TGTGCCAGCAGTTCCTGGGGGAGACCAACCTACGAGCAGTACTTC. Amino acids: CASSSWGRPTYEQYF.